This T cell receptor (beta chain) appears in the sequencing data of a study of identical twins. Study-wide findings and caveats: Potential partial confounding of zero-insertion analyses by invariant MAIT and iNKT cells was noted. Out-of-frame alpha sequences shared between twins exhibited an excess of low generation probability.

Turning to this clonotype: The target antigen is unknown.

TCRdb re-derived calls from the 5' RACE reads in MiXCR, one entry per CDR3 protein. Here the sample spans about 890,000 distinct CDR3 sequences, 9% to 15% being singletons. This CDR3 spans 14 amino acids. The germline V gene encodes CDR1 SNHLY and CDR2 FYNNEI. V was cut by 5 bases and J by 4 bases, with 15 bases left in between. Among all donors, each was a healthy Caucasian. These same records also appear under a second study, on yellow fever vaccine responses in identical twins.

The chain links TRBV2 to TRBJ2-7; D is possibly TRBD1 or TRBD2 (5 bases each). The specimen was PBMCs. The TCR sequence derives from a woman between 18 and 29 years old in good health. The CDR3 here is CASSTGTANYEQYF. In DNA, the CDR3 is TGTGCCAGCAGTACCGGGACGGCGAATTACGAGCAGTACTTC. Together with reference TRBV2 and TRBJ2-7, the CDR3 gives the full variable domain: EPEVTQTPSHQVTQMGQEVILRCVPISNHLYFYWYRQILGQKVEFLVSFYNNEISEKSEIFDDQFSVERPDGSNFTLKIRSTKLEDSAMYFCASSTGTANYEQYFGPGTRLTVT.